This TCR beta chain is from a study of control samples from healthy donors and cancer patients. This CDR3 spans 14 amino acids. V lost 6 bases, J lost 1 base, and 13 bases lay in between. The V gene's germline CDR1 is MGHRA and CDR2 YSYEKL. TCRdb's copy holds only in-frame clones and misses some; the assay was immunoSEQ multiplex PCR. The data contain under 200,000 clones, roughly 88% of them singletons. The TCR sequence derives from a young woman in good health. This chain uses TRBV4-1 with TRBJ2-7, with no clear D. Sequencing was performed on blood. The CDR3 spells CASSPDTGSYEQYF. CDR3 nucleotide sequence: TGCGCCAGCAGTCCCGACACCGGGTCCTACGAGCAGTACTTC.